What follows describes a single T cell receptor (beta chain). The V end lost 4 bases, the J end lost 4 bases, and 14 bases lay between the germline ends. From germline, CDR1 is SGHKS and CDR2 YYEKEE (reference sequence). The length of the CDR3 is 14 residues. The protocol was immunoSEQ multiplex PCR, while the TCRdb copy is restricted to in-frame clones and leaves out a portion. The table has about 160,000 clones, roughly four fifths seen once. The data are from a study of blood T cell repertoires in COVID-19. The TCR sequence derives from a woman older than 75 with acute or convalescent COVID-19. Input material: peripheral blood. V and J are TRBV5-5 and TRBJ1-2, with D possibly matching TRBD1 (5 bases). The CDR3 region is CASSPDGGGYGYTF. CDR3 DNA sequence: TGTGCCAGCAGCCCCGACGGGGGAGGCTATGGCTACACCTTC.